This TCR beta chain is from a study of blood T cell repertoires in COVID-19. Study in general: Donors in the United States, Italy and Spain gave samples during acute or convalescent COVID-19.

Authors' processing steps: Estimated nucleated cell counts came from reference gene primer amplification. The data were produced by immunoSEQ multiplex PCR, yet TCRdb's version contains in-frame clones alone and is incomplete. That table supplies the V and J calls and clone size; D and trimming were determined from the DNA. This sample has more than 70,000 clones; 87% occur once, and the top ten carry 3%. Trimming removed 3 bases at V and 5 bases at J, with 10 bases between. The CDR3 is made up of 13 amino acids. Germline loops: CDR1 MNHNY, CDR2 SVGAGI (reference sequence). This sequence originates from a woman aged 45-59 years with active or convalescent COVID-19. V gene TRBV6-6 combines with J gene TRBJ1-2; no clear D. The sequenced material came from peripheral blood. CDR3 nucleotide sequence: TGTGCCAGCAGTTATGAGTCGGGATATGGCTACACCTTC. It is translated as CASSYESGYGYTF.